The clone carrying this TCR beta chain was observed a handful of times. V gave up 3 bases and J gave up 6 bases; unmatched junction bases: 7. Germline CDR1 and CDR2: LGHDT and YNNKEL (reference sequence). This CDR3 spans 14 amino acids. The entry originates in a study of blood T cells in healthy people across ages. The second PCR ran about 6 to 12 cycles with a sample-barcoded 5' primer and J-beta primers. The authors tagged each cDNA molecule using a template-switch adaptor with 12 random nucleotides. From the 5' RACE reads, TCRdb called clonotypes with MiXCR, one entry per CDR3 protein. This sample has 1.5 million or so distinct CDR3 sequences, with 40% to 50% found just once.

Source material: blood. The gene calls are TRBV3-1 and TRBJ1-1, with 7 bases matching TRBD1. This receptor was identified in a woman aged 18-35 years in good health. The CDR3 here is CASSHMGQTPEAFF. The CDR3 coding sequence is TGTGCCAGCAGCCACATGGGACAGACCCCTGAAGCTTTCTTT.